One and the same sample provided the 10 T cell receptor beta chains below, sequenced in a study of T cell repertoires in cytomegalovirus infection. These receptors have no identified antigens. TCRdb reprocessed the reads with MiXCR, giving one entry per CDR3 protein. The repertoire includes approximately 910,000 distinct CDR3 sequences, around 31% of them detected once, and more than 12% sits in the top ten. The source was cultured CD8+ T cells from PBMCs, collected from culture after CMV antigen stimulation. These receptors all come from a human donor in good health (CMV status not recorded). Some clones in this sample may be carry-over from other donors' samples.

This clonotype was observed a few times. The chain is built from TRBV7-9 and TRBJ1-2, with a possible D match to TRBD1 (6 bases). The CDR3 is 17 residues long. Trimming left V 8 bases short and J 1 base short, with 23 bases between. Per the germline V gene, CDR1 is SEHNR and CDR2 is FQNEAQ (reference sequence). This CDR3 is CASEGLNQGRYNYGYTF. CDR3 DNA: TGTGCCAGCGAGGGTTTGAATCAGGGGAGATATAACTATGGCTACACCTTC.

This rearrangement joins TRBV15 to TRBJ2-5; 8 bases are shared with TRBD1. Unmatched junction bases numbered 6, after V lost 4 bases and J lost 5 bases. This CDR3 is built from 14 residues. Germline assignment: CDR1 LNHNV and CDR2 YYDKDF (reference sequence). The DNA for the CDR3 is TGTGCCACCAGCAACCAGGGGGCCGGGGAGACCCAGTACTTC. This encodes CATSNQGAGETQYF.

Details on this clonotype: A clone one base away is much larger, so this may be a read error. V and J are TRBV6-5 and TRBJ2-3; the match to TRBD1 covers 11 bases. Trimming removed 2 bases from V and 8 bases from J; junction bases left unmatched: 12. The CDR3 is 17 residues long. Per the germline V gene, CDR1 is MNHEY and CDR2 is SVGAGI. The CDR3 DNA follows: TGTGCCAGCAGTTACCTCACGGACAGGGGGCGCCCAGGTACGCAGTATTTT. Its protein product is CASSYLTDRGRPGTQYF.

The table lists this clonotype with a few counts. This chain connects TRBV6-1 to TRBJ2-1; D is perhaps TRBD1 or TRBD2 (5 bases each). Germline assignment: CDR1 MNHNS and CDR2 SASEGT. V gave up 2 bases and J gave up 5 bases, with 16 bases separating them. CDR3 length equals 16 residues. The CDR3 sequence is CASSEPITGTDNEQFF. CDR3 sequence (DNA): TGTGCCAGCAGTGAACCTATAACCGGGACGGACAATGAGCAGTTCTTC.

The rearrangement joins TRBV5-1 to TRBJ2-5; D remains unclear. From germline, CDR1 is SGHRS and CDR2 YFSETQ. This CDR3 has 14 residues. V was pared by 0 bases and J by 5 bases, with 11 bases between. As DNA, the CDR3 is TGCGCCAGCAGCTTGGCGGTGCTCGCGGAGACCCAGTACTTC. This encodes CASSLAVLAETQYF.

This sequence joins TRBV11-1 and TRBJ2-5; no clear D gene. Germline lookup yields CDR1 SGHAT and CDR2 FQDESV (reference sequence). V dropped 2 bases and J dropped 4 bases, with 11 bases sitting between them. The CDR3 is 14 residues long. The CDR3 is CASSLNRQTETQYF. CDR3 nucleotides: TGTGCCAGCAGCTTAAATCGGCAGACAGAGACCCAGTACTTC.

The J gene is TRBJ2-3, the V gene TRBV7-2; D is possibly TRBD2 (6 bases). Germline V CDR1 and CDR2: SGHTA, FQGNSA. This CDR3 region has 20 residues. V was pared by 5 bases and J by 1 base, with 28 bases between. Written as DNA, the CDR3 is TGTGCCAGCAGCACTAGATGGCGGGACCCAAGGTCAACTGGCACAGATACGCAGTATTTT. This gives the protein CASSTRWRDPRSTGTDTQYF.

The chain is built from TRBV7-6 and TRBJ2-7; 7 nucleotides match TRBD2. V shed 8 bases, J shed 4 bases, and the junction held 14 bases outside the gene matches. This CDR3 is 15 amino acids long. CDR1 SGHVS and CDR2 FNYEAQ come from the germline V gene. CDR3 in amino acids: CASPRRGEGWYEQYV. The CDR3 region has the DNA TGTGCCAGCCCCCGACGGGGGGAAGGTTGGTACGAGCAGTACGTC.

V usage is TRBV7-8 and J usage is TRBJ2-3; D perhaps matches TRBD2 (5 bases). In germline, CDR1 is SGHVS, CDR2 FQNEAQ. V was clipped by 1 base and J by 1 base, with 9 bases between them. CDR3 length: 15 amino acids. In nucleotides, the CDR3 is TGTGCCAGCAGCTTAGTAGCGTCTGGCACAGATACGCAGTATTTT. It is translated as CASSLVASGTDTQYF.

This clonotype was counted a few times. The chain joins TRBV7-9 to TRBJ2-1, with a tentative D call TRBD1 (6 bases). CDR1 SEHNR and CDR2 FQNEAQ come from the germline V gene (reference sequence). There are 14 residues in the CDR3. Between the trimmed V and J ends, which lost 3 bases and 6 bases, there was a span of 12 bases. The CDR3 DNA sequence: TGTGCCAGCAGCTTCACCCTAGGGGGCAATGAGCAGTTCTTC. This sequence encodes CASSFTLGGNEQFF.